This T cell receptor (beta chain) was captured in a study of cytomegalovirus exposure and HLA in healthy donors (dated 2017 in TCRdb). For context, the study as a whole: According to an earlier analysis of 450 to 650 of the donors, some 170 million T cells yielded 117 million unique TCR beta sequences and approximately 300 Gb of sequence data. Class I and class II HLA loci were covered by the typing at four-digit resolution. Typing coverage differed by locus: A, B, C, DRB1 and DQB1 were typed in about 620-640 donors, DQA1 in about 560, DPA1 in around 610, and DPB1 in approximately 450. An earlier analysis of fewer than 700 of the donors applied high-throughput TCR beta sequencing to assess whether each TCR beta V gene segment acted as functional or pseudogenic. In addition to the first cohort of several hundred subjects, a separate validation cohort of 100 to 150 different subjects was used. Of the roughly 410 genotyped donors, approximately 80% were placed in the genetic ancestry cluster associated with self-reported Caucasian donors. Donor age, sex, ethnicity and CMV serostatus were collected together with the repertoire data. Across some 400 genotyped donors of the cohort, an average of about 240,000 unique TCR beta nucleotide sequences per donor were sequenced, and roughly a sixth of those sequences were non-productive. The aim of the study was to test whether cataloging public T cell receptors could identify signatures of past pathogen exposure. To study patterns of TCR occurrence, a later analysis re-analyzed previously published TCR beta repertoires from around 700 donors and added high-resolution HLA genotyping. In the later analysis, no new phenotypic data were used to find candidate immune exposures; instead, reliance was placed on TCR beta sequences and their occurrence across donors. All discovery cohort repertoires had been generated on a single sequencing platform. Roughly 310 gigabases of sequencing data and 78 million or so unique TCR sequences were included in an early release covering around 650 HLA-typed donors. A later genetic analysis took genome-wide SNP genotypes for about 60% of the roughly 670 donors and used that subset as a discovery cohort. About five DR-DQ haplotypes were treated as single units for association and clustering because of strong linkage in the cohort. The study used immunosequencing to profile the T cell repertoires of 666 subjects and linked those repertoires to cytomegalovirus serostatus. The study combined high-throughput TCR immunosequencing, statistical association of individual TCRs with disease status, and machine learning to predict cytomegalovirus infection status.

The germline V gene (reference sequence) sets CDR1 to SGHNT and CDR2 to YYREEE. Unmatched junction bases come to 16, with V trimmed by 6 bases and J by 5 bases. The CDR3 spans 17 residues, from the cysteine through the phenylalanine. Only the CDR3 region is kept as DNA, spanning 51 bases read in frame from base 1. Results the study describes overall, beyond this receptor: Most TCR sequences were observed very rarely across donors, whereas some public TCRs were present in many individuals. A further reported finding was that TCR beta sequences accurately predicted the HLA-A and HLA-B alleles for most subjects in the first cohort. Because counts were too low, roughly 16 rarely observed V segments, including chromosome 9 orphons, were left out of the earlier analysis of some 640 of the donors. In vitro tests confirmed that a few of the cytomegalovirus-associated TCR beta chains recognize cytomegalovirus antigens. The study gave a list of about 170 TCR beta chains associated with cytomegalovirus. A later analysis found that HLA-associated TCR beta chains were more clonally expanded and had lower generation probabilities than equally common non-associated chains. Specific HLA alleles were associated with roughly 17,000 TCR beta sequences at a false discovery rate of 0.05 in a later analysis. Presence/absence analyses assumed roughly uniform sequencing depth across donors, an assumption that may not hold. In a later genetic analysis, a missense DCLRE1C variant was associated with V-gene and J-gene trimming of TCR beta chains, and the association was replicated in an independent cohort. Correlated functional status among segregating V segments might reflect linkage disequilibrium, but an unknown experimental factor could not be ruled out. A group of highly shared sequence variants was considered likely to be a technical artifact of the sequencing pipeline. Some IMGT-functional V segments, including TRBV6-2 and TRBV6-3, could not be told apart with the 87-base-pair reads, so those segments were excluded. The cohort was sequenced for TCR beta chains only, and without alpha or paired-chain data the features that could be detected were limited. Because HLA typing was unavailable for some donors at each locus, only the typed subset was used in association tests. In a later genetic analysis, fewer N-insertions in productive TCRs were reported among donors in an Asian-associated ancestry cluster than the approximately 710-donor mean. The classifier was reported to diagnose cytomegalovirus status with high specificity and sensitivity in both the original cohort and the validation cohort. According to a later analysis, parvovirus B19, influenza, CMV and Epstein-Barr virus appeared linked to several top co-occurrence clusters. Assigning TCR associations to individual alleles was difficult when HLA alleles, especially DR and DQ, strongly co-occurred. According to a later analysis, most CMV-associated TCR beta chains appeared to be HLA-restricted, and the HLA associations seemed to be driven largely by CMV exposure. According to a later analysis, TCR association rates differed among HLA loci, with DRB1 alleles showing the most associated TCRs and HLA-C alleles showing the fewest. In an earlier analysis of fewer than 750 of the donors, most TCR beta V segments were observed in productive rearrangements about 90% or about 30% of the time, broadly matching IMGT annotations. According to the authors, the approach could potentially be generalized to other disease states and immunological phenotypes. CMV serostatus was the only immune exposure information available for the cohort.

Receptors were amplified or captured by the immunoSEQ multiplex PCR assay. A mixture of 60 forward primers for TCR Vbeta segments and 13 reverse primers for TCR Jbeta segments was used in the multiplex PCR. A multiplex PCR assay on genomic DNA amplified the CDR3 region of rearranged TCR beta genes. Amplified TCR beta libraries were sequenced as 87-base-pair reads on the Illumina HiSeq System. On the study's bioinformatics: A later analysis counted approximately 74 million unique TCR beta chains across the roughly 700 repertoires, and roughly 9.9 million of these chains were shared by at least two donors. A nearest-neighbor algorithm error-corrected the raw reads and collapsed the reads into unique sequences, merging closely related sequences to remove PCR and sequencing errors. To assign V, D and J gene segments, CDR3 sequences were aligned to IMGT reference sequences. For a sequence to be retained, at least a six-nucleotide match to both a V gene segment and a J gene segment was required. Rearrangements were called productive when the CDR3 lacked stop codons and stayed in frame with V and J; all others were non-productive. CDR3 was defined according to IMGT convention as the region running from the second conserved V-encoded cysteine to the conserved J-encoded phenylalanine. In an earlier analysis of more than 550 of the donors, sequences lacking an unambiguous match to a single V gene segment were excluded. An earlier analysis of over 450 of the donors classified V segments as functional when productive rearrangements were above 56.7% and as segregating when the standard deviation between donors was above 5%. To diagnose cytomegalovirus status from the catalog of TCR beta chain sequences, a statistical classification framework was built. In a later analysis, V and J genes were assigned by comparing TCR nucleotide sequences against IMGT/GENE-DB human TR gene sequences. The TCRdist pipeline was used in a later analysis to assign CDR3 sequences and most-parsimonious VDJ recombination scenarios. In a later analysis, each TCR beta chain was defined by its CDR3 amino acid sequence together with its V-gene family, and reads without a unique V-gene family were excluded. In a later analysis, around 650 highly shared, low-generation-probability nucleotide sequences were removed to address suspected cross-contamination and a sequencing artifact. For each public chain, a later analysis derived a clonal expansion index from normalized ranks of inferred template counts within each repertoire. Generation probabilities in a later analysis came from a VDJ recombination model fitted to out-of-frame rearrangements, and those results were checked against IGoR. Hypergeometric tests were used in a later analysis to score TCR-TCR, TCR-HLA and TCR-CMV co-occurrence, with a repertoire-size bias correction applied to the TCR pairs. To estimate false discovery rates, a later analysis permuted the HLA or CMV assignments 20 times. In a later analysis, co-occurring TCRs were grouped with DBSCAN, and TCRdist sequence similarity was added when clustering was performed within HLA-allele-positive subsets. Repertoires with fewer than 30,000 or more than 120,000 public chains, plus five repertoires with anomalous nucleotide sharing, were excluded from co-occurrence clustering. TCRdb took over this immuneACCESS table, retaining in-frame rearrangements with V and J assigned. Such tables are incomplete; in checked studies, under half of the missing clones stem from an unresolved V gene, and the remainder is unexplained. The V and J calls and the clone size are those of that table, but D and trimming were determined from the DNA. In all, the sample holds 130,000 to 150,000 clones, and about 78% of those were seen once. Jointly, the top ten make up 6.8% of the sample.

A note on this clone: Its antigen has not been determined. One base away there is no much larger clone; base qualities are not given.

The cohort was made up of roughly 670 healthy bone marrow donors. Cohort members were all nominally healthy when sampled, although unrecorded immune exposures were likely present. The donor tested CMV seropositive and was one of the 289 seropositive cohort members. A peripheral blood sample was provided by each donor, and peripheral blood mononuclear cells were used for TCR beta sequencing. The Qiagen DNeasy Blood Extraction Kit was used to extract genomic DNA from the blood cell samples. The V and J genes are TRBV5-4 and TRBJ2-1, with 8 bases in between that match TRBD2. This clonotype was sampled from a man aged 40-50 years in good health and CMV-seropositive. The sequenced sample was PBMCs. The DNA is as follows: TGTGCCAGCACCTACAATCTCTTCGGACTAGCACACAATGAGCAGTTCTTC. This encodes CASTYNLFGLAHNEQFF.